A selection of T cell receptor beta chains follows, all from one sample in a study of T-cell memory formation after mild COVID-19. TCRdb called the 5' RACE reads again in MiXCR, with one record for every CDR3 protein. Of roughly 310,000 distinct CDR3 sequences in the sample, less than 20% were seen once. The sequenced material came from PBMCs or a T cell subset sorted from them (not recorded which). These receptors originate from a man aged 18 to 30 who had mild COVID-19 (a few samples of this study predate the infection). Cell type and time point are not known. CDR3s include the opening cysteine and the closing phenylalanine or tryptophan. The D gene is left open where the match is weak. A clone size is listed for some rows: how often the clone was seen (once, few, many), or a class if it is expanded.

J gene: TRBJ1-2; V gene: TRBV20-1; clone size: few; D gene: .; CDR3 DNA: TGCAGTGCTAGAGATCAGACTAACTATGGCTACACCTTC; CDR3 protein: CSARDQTNYGYTF
J gene: TRBJ1-2; V gene: TRBV20-1; clone size: few; D gene: .; CDR3 DNA: TGCAGTGCTAGAGATGGGGGGCAGAAATATGGCTACACCTTC; CDR3 protein: CSARDGGQKYGYTF
J gene: TRBJ1-2; V gene: TRBV20-1; clone size: few; D gene: .; CDR3 DNA: TGCAGTGCTAGAGATTTAGGGTTCTACGGCTACACCTTC; CDR3 protein: CSARDLGFYGYTF
J gene: TRBJ1-1; V gene: TRBV5-5; clone size: few; D gene: .; CDR3 DNA: TGTGCCAGCAGCTTCGCGGGGGGCATCATCACTGAAGCTTTCTTT; CDR3 protein: CASSFAGGIITEAFF
J gene: TRBJ2-1; V gene: TRBV3-1; clone size: .; D gene: TRBD2; CDR3 DNA: TGTGCCAGCAGCCAAGCTGCCGGACTAGCGGGGGGGCAGTTCTTC; CDR3 protein: CASSQAAGLAGGQFF
J gene: TRBJ2-5; V gene: TRBV6-5; clone size: few; D gene: TRBD1; CDR3 DNA: TGTGCCAGCAGTTCTCTCGGGGACAGGGGGCGAGAGACCCAGTACTTC; CDR3 protein: CASSSLGDRGRETQYF
J gene: TRBJ1-2; V gene: TRBV25-1; clone size: .; D gene: TRBD1; CDR3 DNA: TGTGCCAGCAGTCCCACGGGACAGGGGATTTGGGGCTACACCTTC; CDR3 protein: CASSPTGQGIWGYTF
J gene: TRBJ2-7; V gene: TRBV15; clone size: .; D gene: .; CDR3 DNA: TGTGCCACCAGCAAGGGCTACGAGCAGTACTTC; CDR3 protein: CATSKGYEQYF
J gene: TRBJ2-5; V gene: TRBV3-1; clone size: .; D gene: .; CDR3 DNA: TGTGCCAGCAGCCGAGCCCGGGACACGGAAGAGACCCAGTACTTC; CDR3 protein: CASSRARDTEETQYF
J gene: TRBJ2-7; V gene: TRBV20-1; clone size: .; D gene: TRBD1; CDR3 DNA: TGCAGTGCTAGTAGGAGCAGGGGGAGCTCCTACGAGCAGTACTTC; CDR3 protein: CSASRSRGSSYEQYF
J gene: TRBJ2-1; V gene: TRBV7-8; clone size: .; D gene: .; CDR3 DNA: TGTGCCAGCAGCTTAGCCAACAGGGTGGTCATGGGTGAGCAGTTCTTC; CDR3 protein: CASSLANRVVMGEQFF
J gene: TRBJ1-5; V gene: TRBV9; clone size: few; D gene: TRBD1; CDR3 DNA: TGTGCCAGCAGCGGGGGGGACAGCGTATATCAGCCCCAGCATTTT; CDR3 protein: CASSGGDSVYQPQHF
J gene: TRBJ1-1; V gene: TRBV7-2; clone size: few; D gene: .; CDR3 DNA: TGTGCCAGCAGCTTCTGGGACGGACAAGAAGCTTTCTTT; CDR3 protein: CASSFWDGQEAFF
J gene: TRBJ1-1; V gene: TRBV6-5; clone size: many; D gene: TRBD1; CDR3 DNA: TGCGCCAGCAGCAGGACAGGGGACACTGAAGCTTTCTTT; CDR3 protein: CASSRTGDTEAFF
J gene: TRBJ2-2; V gene: TRBV5-1; clone size: .; D gene: .; CDR3 DNA: TGCGCCAGCCCAGGAATGAACACCGGGGAGCTGTTTTTT; CDR3 protein: CASPGMNTGELFF
J gene: TRBJ2-1; V gene: TRBV18; clone size: few; D gene: TRBD2; CDR3 DNA: TGTGCCAGCTCACCTCCTGGAGCGGGGGGCAATGAGCAGTTCTTC; CDR3 protein: CASSPPGAGGNEQFF
J gene: TRBJ1-1; V gene: TRBV10-3; clone size: many; D gene: TRBD1; CDR3 DNA: TGTGCCATCAGTGGACAGGGAAAGCGGGACACTGAAGCTTTCTTT; CDR3 protein: CAISGQGKRDTEAFF
J gene: TRBJ2-6; V gene: TRBV27; clone size: .; D gene: .; CDR3 DNA: TGTGCCAGCAGTTTATACACCTCTGGGGCCAACGTCCTGACTTTC; CDR3 protein: CASSLYTSGANVLTF
J gene: TRBJ1-6; V gene: TRBV6-5; clone size: few; D gene: .; CDR3 DNA: TGTGCCAGCAGTTACGAAGGGTATTCACCCCTCCACTTT; CDR3 protein: CASSYEGYSPLHF
J gene: TRBJ2-1; V gene: TRBV5-1; clone size: .; D gene: TRBD2; CDR3 DNA: TGCGCCAGCAGACCCGGACTAGTGGGCTACAATGAGCAGTTCTTC; CDR3 protein: CASRPGLVGYNEQFF
J gene: TRBJ1-1; V gene: TRBV9; clone size: .; D gene: TRBD1; CDR3 DNA: TGTGCCAGCAGCGTAACAGGGGGCTGGACTGAAGCTTTCTTT; CDR3 protein: CASSVTGGWTEAFF
J gene: TRBJ1-5; V gene: TRBV6-2/TRBV6-3; clone size: .; D gene: .; CDR3 DNA: TGTGCCAGCAGACCCCTCGGGGGTAGCAATCAGCCCCAGCATTTT; CDR3 protein: CASRPLGGSNQPQHF
J gene: TRBJ2-3; V gene: TRBV7-9; clone size: .; D gene: .; CDR3 DNA: TGTGCCAGCAGGCCCCGGACAGCGACAGATACGCAGTATTTT; CDR3 protein: CASRPRTATDTQYF
J gene: TRBJ2-2; V gene: TRBV4-3; clone size: .; D gene: .; CDR3 DNA: TGCGCCAGCAGTCGACCGCCCAGTTCCTACTCCAACACCGGGGAGCTGTTTTTT; CDR3 protein: CASSRPPSSYSNTGELFF
J gene: TRBJ2-2; V gene: TRBV4-3; clone size: many; D gene: .; CDR3 DNA: TGCGCCAGCAGCCTCGAAGTAATCGGGGCCCTTAACACCGGGGAGCTGTTTTTT; CDR3 protein: CASSLEVIGALNTGELFF
J gene: TRBJ2-2; V gene: TRBV5-1; clone size: many; D gene: TRBD1; CDR3 DNA: TGCGCCAGCAGCTTGGCCGGGACAGACACCGGGGAGCTGTTTTTT; CDR3 protein: CASSLAGTDTGELFF
J gene: TRBJ2-7; V gene: TRBV5-1; clone size: .; D gene: .; CDR3 DNA: TGCGCCAGCAGCTTGGATCGAGGGTTCCGGTCCTACGAGCAGTACTTC; CDR3 protein: CASSLDRGFRSYEQYF
J gene: TRBJ2-7; V gene: TRBV6-5; clone size: few; D gene: TRBD2; CDR3 DNA: TGTGCCAGCAGTTACGGGAGGGCGGCCGAGCAGTACTTC; CDR3 protein: CASSYGRAAEQYF
J gene: TRBJ1-5; V gene: TRBV27; clone size: few; D gene: .; CDR3 DNA: TGTGCCAGCAGTTCGTTACGAGGTCCCAATCAGCCCCAGCATTTT; CDR3 protein: CASSSLRGPNQPQHF
J gene: TRBJ2-5; V gene: TRBV4-3; clone size: many; D gene: .; CDR3 DNA: TGCGCCAGCAGCCAAACTCCGGGACCAGCTCCAGGGGAGACCCAGTACTTC; CDR3 protein: CASSQTPGPAPGETQYF
J gene: TRBJ2-6; V gene: TRBV18; clone size: .; D gene: .; CDR3 DNA: TGTGCCAGCTCACCACCGGTCTCTGGGGCCAACGTCCTGACTTTC; CDR3 protein: CASSPPVSGANVLTF
J gene: TRBJ1-1; V gene: TRBV12-3/TRBV12-4; clone size: .; D gene: .; CDR3 DNA: TGTGCCAGCAGCCCCTCGGGGTGGGAAGCTTTCTTT; CDR3 protein: CASSPSGWEAFF
J gene: TRBJ2-4; V gene: TRBV9; clone size: .; D gene: .; CDR3 DNA: TGTGCCAGCAGCGCCTGGGATGTGGCGGCCCAAAACATTCAGTACTTC; CDR3 protein: CASSAWDVAAQNIQYF
J gene: TRBJ2-1; V gene: TRBV5-1; clone size: many; D gene: TRBD1; CDR3 DNA: TGCGCCAGCAGCTTGGGGACAGGGGTATACAATGAGCAGTTCTTC; CDR3 protein: CASSLGTGVYNEQFF
J gene: TRBJ2-7; V gene: TRBV6-5; clone size: .; D gene: TRBD2; CDR3 DNA: TGTGCCAGCAGATTAACTAGCGGGGGGCTCTACGAGCAGTACTTC; CDR3 protein: CASRLTSGGLYEQYF
J gene: TRBJ2-4; V gene: TRBV4-3; clone size: few; D gene: TRBD1; CDR3 DNA: TGCGCCAGCAGCCAACGGGGACAGGGGCGGGGGGACATTCAGTACTTC; CDR3 protein: CASSQRGQGRGDIQYF
J gene: TRBJ2-7; V gene: TRBV7-2; clone size: many; D gene: .; CDR3 DNA: TGTGCCAGCAGCTTTTTAGCGGTGGGCTACGAGCAGTACTTC; CDR3 protein: CASSFLAVGYEQYF
J gene: TRBJ2-7; V gene: TRBV5-1; clone size: many; D gene: .; CDR3 DNA: TGCGCCAGCAGCTTGAAGGGACGGGGGGCCGGCTACGAGCAGTACTTC; CDR3 protein: CASSLKGRGAGYEQYF
J gene: TRBJ1-2; V gene: TRBV19; clone size: few; D gene: TRBD1; CDR3 DNA: TGTGCCACAACAGGGGGTTCCCCCCAAGTAGATGGCTACACCTTC; CDR3 protein: CATTGGSPQVDGYTF
J gene: TRBJ1-1; V gene: TRBV4-3; clone size: few; D gene: .; CDR3 DNA: TGCGCCAGCAGACACCTGGGTGGCGCTGAAGCTTTCTTT; CDR3 protein: CASRHLGGAEAFF
J gene: TRBJ2-1; V gene: TRBV29-1; clone size: .; D gene: .; CDR3 DNA: TGCAGCGTTGTTGACCTAAGCTCCTACAATGAGCAGTTCTTC; CDR3 protein: CSVVDLSSYNEQFF
J gene: TRBJ2-5; V gene: TRBV7-2; clone size: many; D gene: .; CDR3 DNA: TGTGCCAGCAGCCCTAGGGGTGGGACCCAGTACTTC; CDR3 protein: CASSPRGGTQYF
J gene: TRBJ2-3; V gene: TRBV7-2; clone size: few; D gene: TRBD2; CDR3 DNA: TGTGCCAGCAGCTTCGCGGGCGGGGGGGCCACAGATACGCAGTATTTT; CDR3 protein: CASSFAGGGATDTQYF
J gene: TRBJ2-2; V gene: TRBV7-9; clone size: few; D gene: .; CDR3 DNA: TGTGCCAGCAGCTTTGACGCGAACACCGGGGAGCTGTTTTTT; CDR3 protein: CASSFDANTGELFF
J gene: TRBJ1-1; V gene: TRBV6-5; clone size: .; D gene: TRBD1; CDR3 DNA: TGTGCCAGCAGCCCCAGGGGCAGGGGGAGTTACGCTGAAGCTTTCTTT; CDR3 protein: CASSPRGRGSYAEAFF
J gene: TRBJ1-6; V gene: TRBV28; clone size: .; D gene: .; CDR3 DNA: TGTGCCAGCAGTTTAAGCTCGGGATACGCGGCTTTTGGGGATTCACCCCTCCACTTT; CDR3 protein: CASSLSSGYAAFGDSPLHF
J gene: TRBJ1-2; V gene: TRBV6-5; clone size: few; D gene: TRBD1; CDR3 DNA: TGTGCCAGCGGGGACAGGGGGGATTATGGCTACACCTTC; CDR3 protein: CASGDRGDYGYTF
J gene: TRBJ2-5; V gene: TRBV20-1; clone size: .; D gene: TRBD1; CDR3 DNA: TGCAGTGCTAGCAACCACGACCCGGACAGGCAGAATGGGGAGACCCAGTACTTC; CDR3 protein: CSASNHDPDRQNGETQYF
J gene: TRBJ1-2; V gene: TRBV7-2; clone size: few; D gene: .; CDR3 DNA: TGTGCCAGCAGCTTACGTCAGGTCTATGGCTACACCTTC; CDR3 protein: CASSLRQVYGYTF
J gene: TRBJ2-3; V gene: TRBV12-5; clone size: .; D gene: .; CDR3 DNA: TGTGCTAGTGGTGAACACGATACGCAGTATTTT; CDR3 protein: CASGEHDTQYF
J gene: TRBJ1-1; V gene: TRBV5-1; clone size: .; D gene: .; CDR3 DNA: TGCGCCAGCAGCTTGGCCGGGGGTCGAGAACCAGCTTTCTTT; CDR3 protein: CASSLAGGREPAFF
J gene: TRBJ1-2; V gene: TRBV4-3; clone size: .; D gene: TRBD1; CDR3 DNA: TGCGCCAGCAGCCAAGGGACAGGGACTAACTATGGCTACACCTTC; CDR3 protein: CASSQGTGTNYGYTF
J gene: TRBJ2-3; V gene: TRBV9; clone size: .; D gene: TRBD2; CDR3 DNA: TGTGCCAGCAGCCCGCGGACTAGCGGGGGCCCAGATACGCAGTATTTT; CDR3 protein: CASSPRTSGGPDTQYF
J gene: TRBJ2-1; V gene: TRBV4-2; clone size: .; D gene: TRBD2; CDR3 DNA: TGTGCCAGCAGCCGAACAACCCCGGAGGGACTAGCCCTGATTGGGGAGCAGTTCTTC; CDR3 protein: CASSRTTPEGLALIGEQFF
J gene: TRBJ1-1; V gene: TRBV3-1; clone size: few; D gene: .; CDR3 DNA: TGTGCCAGCAGCCAGAGAACTGAAGCTTTCTTT; CDR3 protein: CASSQRTEAFF